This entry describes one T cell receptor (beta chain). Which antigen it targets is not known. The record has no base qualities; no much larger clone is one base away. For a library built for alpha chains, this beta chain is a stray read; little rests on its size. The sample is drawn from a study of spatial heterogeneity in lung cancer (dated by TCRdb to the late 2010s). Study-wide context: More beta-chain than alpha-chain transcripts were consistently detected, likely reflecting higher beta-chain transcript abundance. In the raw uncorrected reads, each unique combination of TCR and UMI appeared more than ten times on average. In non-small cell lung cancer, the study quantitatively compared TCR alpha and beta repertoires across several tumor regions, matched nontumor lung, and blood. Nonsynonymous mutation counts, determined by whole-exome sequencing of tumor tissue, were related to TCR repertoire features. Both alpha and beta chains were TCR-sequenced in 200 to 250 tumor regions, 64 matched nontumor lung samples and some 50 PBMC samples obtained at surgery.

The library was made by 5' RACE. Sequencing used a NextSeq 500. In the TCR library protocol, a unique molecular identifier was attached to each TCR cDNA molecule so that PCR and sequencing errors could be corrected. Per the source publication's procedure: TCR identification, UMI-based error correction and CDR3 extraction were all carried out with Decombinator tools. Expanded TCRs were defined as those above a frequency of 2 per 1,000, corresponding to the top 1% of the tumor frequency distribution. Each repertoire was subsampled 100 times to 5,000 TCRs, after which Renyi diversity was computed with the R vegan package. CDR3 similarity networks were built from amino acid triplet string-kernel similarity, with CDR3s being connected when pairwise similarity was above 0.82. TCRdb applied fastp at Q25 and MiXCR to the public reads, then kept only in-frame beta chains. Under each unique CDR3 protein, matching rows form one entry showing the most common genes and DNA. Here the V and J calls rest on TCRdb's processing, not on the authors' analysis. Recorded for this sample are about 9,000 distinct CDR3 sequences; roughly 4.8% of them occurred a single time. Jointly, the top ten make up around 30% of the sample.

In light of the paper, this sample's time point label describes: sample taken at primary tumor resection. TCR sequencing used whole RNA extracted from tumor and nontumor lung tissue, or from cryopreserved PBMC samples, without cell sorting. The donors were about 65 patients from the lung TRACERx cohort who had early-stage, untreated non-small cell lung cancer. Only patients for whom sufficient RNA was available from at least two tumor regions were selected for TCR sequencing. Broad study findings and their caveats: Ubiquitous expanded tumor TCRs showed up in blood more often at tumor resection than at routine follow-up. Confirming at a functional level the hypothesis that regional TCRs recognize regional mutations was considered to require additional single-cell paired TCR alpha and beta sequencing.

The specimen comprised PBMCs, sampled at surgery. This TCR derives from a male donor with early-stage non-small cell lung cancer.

The CDR3 is CASSLFGQTTDTQYF. The sequenced DNA: TGTGCCAGCAGTTTATTCGGGCAGACCACAGATACGCAGTATTTT. Recombination linked TRBV27 to TRBJ2-3; the D gene identity is not certain. CDR1 and CDR2 are read off the germline V gene (reference sequence) as MNHEY and SMNVEV. Trimming at the junction amounts to 1 base on V and 2 bases on J, and the germline ends lie 10 bases apart. Spanning cysteine to phenylalanine, the CDR3 consists of 15 amino acids. The kept DNA is CDR3 alone, 45 bases in frame from the first base.